These T cell receptor beta chains were read from a single sample in a study of T cell responses to AZD1222 COVID-19 vaccine. Assay used: immunoSEQ multiplex PCR; TCRdb lists only in-frame clones, some missing. The repertoire includes some 92,000 clones, approximately 90% of them detected once, and about 7.5% sits in the top ten. The starting material was peripheral blood, obtained on day 0 of AZD1222 vaccination. These receptors were taken from an adult in good health. Both conserved end residues are part of each CDR3. Fields, in order: clone size, D gene, J gene, V gene, CDR3 DNA, CDR3 protein. The D gene is left open where the match is weak. Expanded clones get a size class; other rows say once, few or many, or leave the size out.

clone_size: .
d_call: .
j_call: TRBJ2-2
v_call: TRBV7-9
cdr3_nt: TGTGCCAGCAGCTTAGATATAGGAGAAAACACCGGGGAGCTGTTTTTT
cdr3_aa: CASSLDIGENTGELFF

clone_size: .
d_call: .
j_call: TRBJ2-1
v_call: TRBV9
cdr3_nt: TGTGCCAGCAGCGTAGCAGGGACCCCTGAGCAGTTCTTC
cdr3_aa: CASSVAGTPEQFF

clone_size: .
d_call: TRBD1
j_call: TRBJ1-2
v_call: TRBV29-1
cdr3_nt: TGCAGCGTTGGAGGGGGCGGGTATGGCTACACCTTC
cdr3_aa: CSVGGGGYGYTF

clone_size: .
d_call: .
j_call: TRBJ1-4
v_call: TRBV6-5
cdr3_nt: TGTGCCAGCAGTTCCCTGGGGGGGAATGAAAAACTGTTTTTT
cdr3_aa: CASSSLGGNEKLFF

clone_size: .
d_call: .
j_call: TRBJ1-1
v_call: TRBV28
cdr3_nt: TGTGCCAGCAACACGCCATTCATGAACACTGAAGCTTTCTTT
cdr3_aa: CASNTPFMNTEAFF

clone_size: .
d_call: .
j_call: TRBJ1-5
v_call: TRBV5-6
cdr3_nt: TGTGCCAGCAGCTTGTTTTCCGGTCAGGGAGCAGGGCAGCCCCAGCATTTT
cdr3_aa: CASSLFSGQGAGQPQHF

clone_size: .
d_call: .
j_call: TRBJ2-3
v_call: TRBV27
cdr3_nt: TGTGCCAGCAGTCCGGGGTACGGATTAGACACAGATACGCAGTATTTT
cdr3_aa: CASSPGYGLDTDTQYF

clone_size: .
d_call: .
j_call: TRBJ1-4
v_call: TRBV5-8
cdr3_nt: TGTGCCAGCAGCTTGGCTCAAGCAACTAATGAAAAACTGTTTTTT
cdr3_aa: CASSLAQATNEKLFF

clone_size: .
d_call: TRBD1
j_call: TRBJ1-4
v_call: TRBV12-3/TRBV12-4
cdr3_nt: TGTGCCAGCAACAGGGGGCCCGAAAAACTGTTTTTT
cdr3_aa: CASNRGPEKLFF

clone_size: .
d_call: TRBD1
j_call: TRBJ1-4
v_call: TRBV18
cdr3_nt: TGTGCCAGCTCACCGGTGGGACAGGCTAATGAAAAACTGTTTTTT
cdr3_aa: CASSPVGQANEKLFF

clone_size: .
d_call: .
j_call: TRBJ1-3
v_call: TRBV7-2
cdr3_nt: TGTGCCAGCAGCTTAGATTCGGGGGTCGCAGGAAACACCATATATTTT
cdr3_aa: CASSLDSGVAGNTIYF

clone_size: .
d_call: TRBD1
j_call: TRBJ1-6
v_call: TRBV19
cdr3_nt: TGTGCCAGTAGTCTCGAATTTGGGACAGGGTGGGGTCTGGCGTATAATTCACCCCTCCACTTT
cdr3_aa: CASSLEFGTGWGLAYNSPLHF

clone_size: .
d_call: TRBD2
j_call: TRBJ2-7
v_call: TRBV7-8
cdr3_nt: TGTGCCAGCAGCTTTCACGGACTAGCGGGCGATACCTACGAGCAGTACTTC
cdr3_aa: CASSFHGLAGDTYEQYF

clone_size: .
d_call: TRBD1
j_call: TRBJ1-4
v_call: TRBV5-6
cdr3_nt: TGTGCCAGCAGCTTGGAGGGGGCGCGTGAAAAACTGTTTTTT
cdr3_aa: CASSLEGAREKLFF

clone_size: .
d_call: .
j_call: TRBJ2-3
v_call: TRBV18
cdr3_nt: TGTGCCAGCTCACCTTCCCCTAGGAGCACAGATACGCAGTATTTT
cdr3_aa: CASSPSPRSTDTQYF

clone_size: .
d_call: .
j_call: TRBJ2-7
v_call: TRBV30
cdr3_nt: TGTGCCTCCGAGGCCGGGTCCTCCGAGTACTTC
cdr3_aa: CASEAGSSEYF

clone_size: .
d_call: .
j_call: TRBJ1-2
v_call: TRBV18
cdr3_nt: TGTGCCAGCTCACCACTGAGGGAGGGTGGCTACACCTTC
cdr3_aa: CASSPLREGGYTF

clone_size: .
d_call: .
j_call: TRBJ2-3
v_call: TRBV21-1
cdr3_nt: TGTGCCAGCAGCATGGAGCCTGAGGCGGGGGAATCAGATACGCAGTATTTT
cdr3_aa: CASSMEPEAGESDTQYF

clone_size: .
d_call: .
j_call: TRBJ2-7
v_call: TRBV27
cdr3_nt: TGTGCCAGCAGTTTATCGAAGAGCTCCTACGAGCAGTACTTC
cdr3_aa: CASSLSKSSYEQYF

clone_size: .
d_call: .
j_call: TRBJ1-1
v_call: TRBV2
cdr3_nt: TGTGCCACGGGGGGGTGGGTGAACACTGAAGCTTTCTTT
cdr3_aa: CATGGWVNTEAFF

clone_size: .
d_call: .
j_call: TRBJ1-5
v_call: TRBV14
cdr3_nt: TGTGCCAGCAGCCAAACAGGTCAGCCCCAGCATTTT
cdr3_aa: CASSQTGQPQHF

clone_size: .
d_call: .
j_call: TRBJ1-2
v_call: TRBV21-1
cdr3_nt: TGTGCCAGCAGCCACCGGGACAGGGCCCTCGGTAACTATGGCTACACCTTC
cdr3_aa: CASSHRDRALGNYGYTF

clone_size: .
d_call: TRBD2
j_call: TRBJ2-4
v_call: TRBV7-9
cdr3_nt: TGTGCCAGCAGCCTACGGACTAGCGGGGGGCCGCAAAACATTCAGTACTTC
cdr3_aa: CASSLRTSGGPQNIQYF

clone_size: .
d_call: TRBD1
j_call: TRBJ1-4
v_call: TRBV28
cdr3_nt: TGTGCCAGCAGTGTACCGGGACAGGGAGATGAAAAACTGTTTTTT
cdr3_aa: CASSVPGQGDEKLFF

clone_size: .
d_call: .
j_call: TRBJ1-5
v_call: TRBV12-1
cdr3_nt: TGTGCCAGCAGAGATAGGGCGGCCAATCAGCCCCAGCATTTT
cdr3_aa: CASRDRAANQPQHF

clone_size: once
d_call: .
j_call: TRBJ1-4
v_call: TRBV12-3/TRBV12-4
cdr3_nt: TGTGCCAGCAGTTGGGGCTCAAATGAAAAACTGTTTTTT
cdr3_aa: CASSWGSNEKLFF

clone_size: .
d_call: TRBD2
j_call: TRBJ2-7
v_call: TRBV15
cdr3_nt: TGTGCCACCAGCAGAGATAGGTCTAGCGGGGGACCGAGCTCCTACGAGCAGTACTTC
cdr3_aa: CATSRDRSSGGPSSYEQYF

clone_size: .
d_call: .
j_call: TRBJ2-3
v_call: TRBV5-8
cdr3_nt: TGTGCCAGCATGCTGACTTTCGAACAGTATTTT
cdr3_aa: CASMLTFEQYF

clone_size: .
d_call: .
j_call: TRBJ1-5
v_call: TRBV3-1/TRBV3-2
cdr3_nt: TGTGCCAGCAGTATAACAGGGAATCAGCCCCAGCATTTT
cdr3_aa: CASSITGNQPQHF

clone_size: .
d_call: .
j_call: TRBJ1-2
v_call: TRBV7-8
cdr3_nt: TGTGCCAGCAGCCCCGGGGGCAGGGACACTAACTATGGCTACACCTTC
cdr3_aa: CASSPGGRDTNYGYTF

clone_size: once
d_call: .
j_call: TRBJ1-2
v_call: TRBV7-2
cdr3_nt: TGTGCCAGCAGCTTACGATATGCGCCCTATGGCTACACCTTC
cdr3_aa: CASSLRYAPYGYTF

clone_size: .
d_call: TRBD1
j_call: TRBJ2-1
v_call: TRBV5-1
cdr3_nt: TGCGCCAGCAGCCGGGACAGCTGGTCCTACAATGAGCAGTTCTTC
cdr3_aa: CASSRDSWSYNEQFF

clone_size: .
d_call: .
j_call: TRBJ1-1
v_call: TRBV6-5
cdr3_nt: TGTGCCAGCACCCGGCTCCCCGACAGGACGGCTTTCTTT
cdr3_aa: CASTRLPDRTAFF

clone_size: .
d_call: TRBD1
j_call: TRBJ2-7
v_call: TRBV2
cdr3_nt: TGTGCCAGCAGTGTCCCGGGACAGAGATCCTACGAGCAGTACTTC
cdr3_aa: CASSVPGQRSYEQYF

clone_size: .
d_call: TRBD1
j_call: TRBJ1-5
v_call: TRBV10-1
cdr3_nt: TGCGCCAGCAGGGACAGGGACGTCCCGCCCCAGCATTTT
cdr3_aa: CASRDRDVPPQHF

clone_size: .
d_call: .
j_call: TRBJ1-5
v_call: TRBV27
cdr3_nt: TGTGCCAGCAGTCCGGACAGTTATAGCAATCAGCCCCAGCATTTT
cdr3_aa: CASSPDSYSNQPQHF

clone_size: .
d_call: .
j_call: TRBJ1-3
v_call: TRBV29-1
cdr3_nt: TGCAGCGTTGTGGAGGAGGCTGGAAACACCATATATTTT
cdr3_aa: CSVVEEAGNTIYF